These 10 T cell receptor beta chains share one sample of origin, sequenced in a study of tumor-infiltrating lymphocytes in primary liver carcinoma. TCR beta cDNA was prepared out of about 510 ng total RNA by means of a constant-region primer. Libraries covering TCR beta were generated through three nested multiplex PCR rounds (using a slightly modified ARM-PCR). A C-beta reverse primer and TRBV1-TRBV30 forward primers served in each of the first two PCR rounds, at 10 cycles apiece. TCRdb ran MiXCR on the multiplex PCR reads and lists one entry per CDR3 protein. The table lists fewer than 85,000 distinct CDR3 sequences, around 66% of them singletons. Co-extraction of RNA and DNA was performed on roughly 20-33 mg of unsorted bulk tissue. Input material: tumor-adjacent normal liver tissue. These TCRs come from a man in his forties or fifties with primary liver carcinoma and hepatitis B virus infection.

In this sample, this clonotype turned up a few times. This may arise from a read error, as a much more abundant clone is one base away. The chain combines TRBV5-1 with TRBJ2-2; D is perhaps TRBD2 (6 bases). CDR3 length equals 15 residues. CDR1 is SGHRS and CDR2 is YFSETQ in the germline V gene. CDR3 sequence reads: CASSPDPSNTGGLFF. The CDR3 nucleotides read TGCGCCAGCAGCCCGGACCCATCGAACACCGGGGGGCTGTTTTTT.

Remarks on this clonotype: This may arise from a read error, as a much more abundant clone is one base away. The chain's CDR3 is CVSSLPRTGSQETQYF. The CDR3 DNA reads TGTGTCAGCAGCTTACCCAGGACAGGTAGTCAAGAGACCCAGTACTTC. This chain uses TRBV14 with TRBJ2-5; 7 nucleotides line up with TRBD1. From germline, CDR1 is SGHDN and CDR2 FVKESK. The CDR3 contains 16 residues.

This clonotype was seen many times. The rearrangement links TRBV10-3 to TRBJ2-1; the D gene is possibly TRBD1 (5 bases). This CDR3 has 17 amino acids. V was clipped by 3 bases and J by 0 bases, with 15 bases between them. CDR1 and CDR2 (germline): ENHRY, SYGVKD. The CDR3: CAISDATAAVSYNEQFF. The CDR3 nucleotides read TGTGCCATCAGTGATGCGACAGCAGCAGTCTCCTACAATGAGCAGTTCTTC.

As regards this clonotype: Compared with germline, one end of the junction differs, possibly owing to a read error. The chain joins TRBV4-1 to TRBJ1-2; D unclear. From germline, CDR1 is MGHRA and CDR2 YSYEKL. This CDR3 has 15 residues. CDR3 nucleotide sequence: TGCGCCAGCAGCCAAGTTTCGGACCCTTTCTATGACTACACCTTC. Its translation is CASSQVSDPFYDYTF.

This clonotype has ten or more counts. The chain combines TRBV5-1 with TRBJ2-7, with D possibly TRBD2 on 5 matching bases. Germline CDR1 SGHRS, CDR2 YFSETQ. The V gene lost 3 bases and the J gene lost 0 bases, with 10 bases spanning the gap. This CDR3 has 14 residues. CDR3 in DNA: TGCGCCAGCAGCTATAGCGTAACCTCCTACGAGCAGTACTTC. Protein sequence: CASSYSVTSYEQYF.

This clonotype was recorded many times. This chain connects TRBV7-9 to TRBJ1-4; the match to TRBD1 covers 7 bases. The CDR3 has 16 amino acids. V lost 5 bases and J lost 0; bases outside the gene matches: 6. Per germline, CDR1 SEHNR and CDR2 FQNEAQ (reference sequence). CDR3 protein: CASSPPGQPTNEKLFF. In nucleotides, the CDR3 is TGTGCCAGCAGCCCGCCGGGACAGCCAACTAATGAAAAACTGTTTTTT.

The chain combines TRBV11-2 with TRBJ1-2, with D perhaps matching TRBD1 (6 bases). The CDR3 has 14 residues. Trimming shortened V by 3 bases and J by 11 bases, and 19 bases separated the two germline ends. CDR1 and CDR2 (germline): SGHAT, FQNNGV. The CDR3 DNA sequence: TGTGCCAGCAGCTTGGGGACAAGGCGATTTCGTTACACCTTC. It translates to CASSLGTRRFRYTF.

The chain links TRBV5-6 to TRBJ1-2; D may be TRBD1 (5 bases). The CDR3 sequence is 13 residues long. Germline V CDR1 and CDR2: SGHDT, YYEEEE. Deletions cut 1 base from V and 8 bases from J, with 12 bases between. The chain's CDR3 is CASSLTGTGGYTF. The DNA for the CDR3 is TGTGCCAGCAGCTTGACTGGGACGGGAGGCTACACCTTC.

In its sample, this clonotype was seen a few times. Germline is not matched at one junction end, which may reflect a read error. The DNA for the CDR3 is TGTGCCAGGAGCTGTCCCGGGACTGGCGGGACCAAAAATATTCAGTACTTC. Translating it yields CARSCPGTGGTKNIQYF. J is TRBJ2-4 and V is TRBV11-1; D may be TRBD2 (6 bases). Germline loops: CDR1 SGHAT, CDR2 FQDESV (reference sequence). This CDR3 has 17 residues. Full variable domain (missing parts from reference TRBV11-1 and TRBJ2-4): EAEVAQSPRYKITEKSQAVAFWCDPISGHATLYWYRQILGQGPELLVQFQDESVVDDSQLPKDRFSAERLKGVDSTLKIQPAELGDSAMYLCARSCPGTGGTKNIQYFGAGTRLSVL.

The sample holds one count of this clonotype. The genes are TRBV29-1 and TRBJ1-2, with D unclear. The CDR3 covers 15 residues. Germline V CDR1 and CDR2: SQVTM, ANQGSEA. V was trimmed by 6 bases and J by 2 bases, leaving 19 bases between them. The CDR3 reads CSVATDNSANYGYTF. The CDR3 DNA sequence: TGCAGCGTCGCAACAGACAACTCGGCAAACTATGGCTACACCTTC.